A single T cell receptor (beta chain) is shown here with its context. Deletions cut 2 bases from V and 10 bases from J, with 17 bases between. From germline, CDR1 is MGHRA and CDR2 YSYEKL. The CDR3 loop spans 15 amino acids. The sample is drawn from a study of shared clonotypes between healthy human individuals. Study in general: The study drew on a couple of women and a few men aged 18 to 49 as donors.

Sequencing used immunoSEQ multiplex PCR; TCRdb keeps in-frame clones, though not all of them. The sample carries under 550,000 clones, about 96% recorded once. Material: naive CD4+ T cells sorted from blood. As for subset: CD45RA+ positively selected. The source is a woman aged 30 to 39 in good health. V is TRBV4-1 and J is TRBJ1-4; D possibly corresponds to TRBD1 (6 bases). The DNA for the CDR3 is TGCGCCAGCAGCCAACGCGCACAGGGTGGTGGAAAACTGTTTTTT. It yields the protein CASSQRAQGGGKLFF.